Listed below are T cell receptor beta chains from one sample, sequenced in a study of T cell changes during pregnancy in multiple sclerosis. The table came from immunoSEQ multiplex PCR; TCRdb's copy has only in-frame clones and leaves some out. The sample shows tens of thousands of clones, approximately 92% of them seen only once. The sequencing used peripheral blood, collected before pregnancy. The receptor set was obtained from a female donor with multiple sclerosis, enrolled in a pregnancy study. Each CDR3 is given with its conserved first and last residue. Each record gives: D gene, V gene, J gene, clone size, CDR3 protein, CDR3 DNA. D genes are given only for firm matches. Clone size is given for some rows only: seen once, a few or many times, or a class if the clone is expanded.

TRBD1	TRBV28	TRBJ1-2	once	CAGRRQGAVYGYTF	TGTGCCGGTAGGCGACAGGGGGCGGTCTATGGCTACACCTTC
NA	TRBV7-2	TRBJ2-1	NA	CASSLRGQTDEQFF	TGTGCCAGCAGCTTAAGAGGGCAAACAGATGAGCAGTTCTTC
NA	TRBV29-1	TRBJ1-2	NA	CSSPGSLAIKSFCTF	TGCAGCTCTCCGGGCTCACTAGCAATAAAATCTTTCTGCACCTTC
TRBD2	TRBV6-6	TRBJ2-7	NA	CASSYVGRSSYEQYF	TGTGCCAGCAGTTACGTCGGGAGGAGTAGCTACGAGCAGTACTTC
TRBD1	TRBV19	TRBJ2-7	NA	CASSFGQASYEQYF	TGTGCCAGTAGTTTCGGACAGGCCTCCTACGAGCAGTACTTC
NA	TRBV4-3	TRBJ1-4	once	CASSQGSASSEKLFF	TGCGCCAGCAGCCAAGGATCTGCAAGTAGTGAAAAACTGTTTTTT
NA	TRBV23-1	TRBJ2-7	NA	CASRKADSPYEQYF	TGCGCCAGCCGTAAGGCGGACAGTCCCTACGAGCAGTACTTC
TRBD1	TRBV2	TRBJ2-2	NA	CASSRKTGNTGELFF	TGTGCCAGCAGTCGAAAGACAGGGAATACCGGGGAGCTGTTTTTT
NA	TRBV19	TRBJ2-1	NA	CASSISSSYNEQFF	TGTGCCAGTAGTATTTCGAGCTCCTACAATGAGCAGTTCTTC
NA	TRBV5-4	TRBJ2-1	NA	CASSPVNNEQFF	TGTGCCAGCAGCCCGGTGAACAATGAGCAGTTCTTC
NA	TRBV5-4	TRBJ2-7	few	CASSLDIYEQYF	TGTGCCAGCAGCTTGGACATCTACGAGCAGTACTTC
NA	TRBV6-1	TRBJ1-5	many	CASTPGDGSNQPQHF	TGTGCCAGCACCCCGGGAGACGGTAGCAATCAGCCCCAGCATTTT
NA	TRBV7-9	TRBJ2-1	NA	CASTRPAGNEQFF	TGTGCCAGCACCCGACCCGCAGGGAATGAGCAGTTCTTC
NA	TRBV11-2	TRBJ1-1	NA	CASSFLPTGRLNTEAFF	TGTGCCAGCAGCTTCCTACCGACAGGTAGACTGAACACTGAAGCTTTCTTT
TRBD1	TRBV19	TRBJ2-2	NA	CASTQSGTGATGELFF	TGTGCCAGTACCCAATCCGGGACAGGGGCCACCGGGGAGCTGTTTTTT
NA	TRBV29-1	TRBJ2-2	NA	CSVVAANTGELFF	TGCAGCGTTGTAGCGGCGAACACCGGGGAGCTGTTTTTT
NA	TRBV9	TRBJ1-1	NA	CASSVGQISTEAFF	TGTGCCAGCAGCGTAGGACAGATCTCCACTGAAGCTTTCTTT
TRBD2	TRBV5-1	TRBJ2-5	NA	CASSFLAGATFETQYF	TGCGCCAGCAGCTTTCTCGCGGGAGCGACATTTGAGACCCAGTACTTC
TRBD2	TRBV18	TRBJ2-7	NA	CASSPASGDSYEQYF	TGTGCCAGCTCACCGGCTAGCGGGGACTCCTACGAGCAGTACTTC
NA	TRBV10-2	TRBJ1-2	NA	CASSESGGGTGYTF	TGCGCCAGCAGTGAGTCTGGCGGGGGAACTGGCTACACCTTC
TRBD2	TRBV7-2	TRBJ2-7	NA	CASSSTSGSYEQYF	TGTGCCAGCAGCTCTACTAGCGGGAGCTACGAGCAGTACTTC
TRBD2	TRBV9	TRBJ2-1	NA	CASSPGTSSTQFF	TGTGCCAGCAGCCCGGGGACTAGTTCCACGCAGTTCTTC
NA	TRBV5-1	TRBJ2-5	NA	CASSLASGPGLETQYF	TGCGCCAGCAGCTTGGCTTCGGGTCCGGGATTAGAGACCCAGTACTTC
NA	TRBV5-1	TRBJ2-1	NA	CASSFNPRSLSYNEQFF	TGCGCCAGCAGCTTTAATCCACGAAGCCTCTCCTACAATGAGCAGTTCTTC
TRBD2	TRBV9	TRBJ2-3	NA	CASSVAAGGGDTQYF	TGTGCCAGCAGCGTAGCAGCGGGGGGAGGGGATACGCAGTATTTT
NA	TRBV7-9	TRBJ1-2	NA	CASSLRGRELSGYTF	TGTGCCAGCAGCTTGAGGGGACGGGAGCTGAGCGGCTACACCTTC
NA	TRBV7-3	TRBJ2-7	NA	CASSHYEALNYEQYF	TGTGCCAGCAGCCATTATGAGGCCTTGAACTACGAGCAGTACTTC
TRBD2	TRBV7-2	TRBJ2-7	NA	CASSPYGGRSSYEQYF	TGTGCCAGCAGCCCATACGGCGGGAGGAGCTCCTACGAGCAGTACTTC
TRBD2	TRBV18	TRBJ2-7	NA	CASSPRSGGAGSEQYF	TGTGCCAGCTCACCACGCAGCGGGGGAGCCGGATCCGAGCAGTACTTC
TRBD1	TRBV11-1	TRBJ1-4	NA	CASSFATGVGEKLFF	TGTGCCAGCAGCTTCGCGACAGGGGTGGGTGAAAAACTGTTTTTT